This T cell receptor (beta chain) was identified in a study of T-cell memory formation after mild COVID-19. Study-wide points: Some SARS-CoV-2-responding clones were already detected in memory before infection. Clones from the second wave (peaking day 37) had unconfirmed SARS-CoV-2 specificity. CD4/CD8 balance characterized clones contracting day 15 to 85, and CD4+ skew characterized later expanders. Mostly located in CM and EM were contracting CD4+ clones, with contracting CD8+ clones located in EMRA.

Notes on this clonotype: Its cognate antigen is unknown.

TCRdb processed the 5' RACE reads anew with MiXCR; each CDR3 protein has one entry. The sample lists 470,000 or so distinct CDR3 sequences, 20% to 25% occurring once. J was trimmed by 7 bases and V by 3 bases; bases with no gene match: 4. The CDR3 covers 14 residues. This TCR was sampled from an adult woman who had mild COVID-19 (a few samples of this study predate the infection). Cell type and time point are not known. The sequenced material came from PBMCs or a T cell subset sorted from them (not recorded which). The gene calls are TRBV12-3 or TRBV12-4 and TRBJ1-4, with 8 bases identical to TRBD1. In nucleotides, the CDR3 is TGTGCCAGCAGTTTTGGGACAGGTGGTGAAAAACTGTTTTTT. Amino acids: CASSFGTGGEKLFF.